The present TCR beta chain was sequenced within a study of T cell clonality in common variable immunodeficiency. The CDR3 has 14 amino acids. V lost 1 base to trimming and J lost 2 bases, with 6 bases between them. Per the germline V gene, CDR1 is SGHAT and CDR2 is FQNNGV. Comment on this clone: Its cognate antigen is unknown. The DNA ends 3 residues before the CDR3 does, and the rest of the CDR3 is filled in from the germline J gene.

Broader study findings: Patient heterogeneity in the CVID cohort limited correlations between repertoire features and clinical complications.

Profiled with immunoSEQ multiplex PCR; TCRdb holds only in-frame clones, not every one. In total the sample includes 55,000 to 65,000 clones, none of them seen once. The receptor comes from a person aged 18 to 75 in good health. Sequenced input: peripheral blood mononuclear cells. This chain uses TRBV11-2 with TRBJ1-5; D uncertain. Partial CDR3 DNA: TGTGCCAGCAGCTTAGCCCCCGGCAATCAGCCC. Its translation is CASSLAPGNQP. The CDR3 in its entirety is CASSLAPGNQPQHF.